These T cell receptor beta chains were read from a single sample in a study of OX40 agonist ivuxolimab in advanced cancers. TCRdb's copy holds only in-frame clones and misses some; the assay was immunoSEQ multiplex PCR. Of 110,000 or so clones in the sample, 85% to 95% are singletons; the top ten hold 0.5% to 0.8%. The sample consisted of CD4+ or CD8+ T cells sorted from blood, taken in a trial of the OX40 agonist ivuxolimab. Receptors originate from an adult with an advanced solid tumor such as melanoma, head and neck, liver or kidney cancer. The CDR3 runs from the conserved cysteine through the conserved F or W. The order of the fields is CDR3 DNA, CDR3 protein, V gene, clone size, D gene, J gene. A D gene is named only where the DNA matches it firmly. Some rows have no size entry. The others give once, few or many, or a class for an expanded clone.

CDR3 DNA: TGTGCCAGCAGCTTAGGTGAGGGGGCGAATGGCTACACCTTC; CDR3 protein: CASSLGEGANGYTF; V gene: TRBV7-9; clone size: .; D gene: TRBD1; J gene: TRBJ1-2
CDR3 DNA: TGTGCCAGCTCACCCGGGACAGGGAGGCACAATGAGCAGTTCTTC; CDR3 protein: CASSPGTGRHNEQFF; V gene: TRBV18; clone size: once; D gene: TRBD1; J gene: TRBJ2-1
CDR3 DNA: TGCGCCAGCAGCCAAGGTCCCCCAGCGGAGATACAAGAGACCCAGTACTTC; CDR3 protein: CASSQGPPAEIQETQYF; V gene: TRBV4-1; clone size: .; D gene: .; J gene: TRBJ2-5
CDR3 DNA: TGTGCCAGCAGCCACCGAGCTGCGGGGCTAGCGCCCTACAATGAGCAGTTCTTC; CDR3 protein: CASSHRAAGLAPYNEQFF; V gene: TRBV13; clone size: .; D gene: .; J gene: TRBJ2-1
CDR3 DNA: TGTGCCAGCAGTCTCCGGACGGACAACTATGGCTACACCTTC; CDR3 protein: CASSLRTDNYGYTF; V gene: TRBV2; clone size: many; D gene: .; J gene: TRBJ1-2
CDR3 DNA: TGTGCCAGCAGCATTAGTTGGGACAACGAGCAGTACTTC; CDR3 protein: CASSISWDNEQYF; V gene: TRBV11-2; clone size: .; D gene: .; J gene: TRBJ2-7
CDR3 DNA: TGTGCCAGCAGCTTGCCTAAAAACACCGGGGAGCTGTTTTTT; CDR3 protein: CASSLPKNTGELFF; V gene: TRBV5-4; clone size: .; D gene: .; J gene: TRBJ2-2
CDR3 DNA: TGTGCCAGCAGCTTAGAGGCAGGGGGAGTCTACGAGCAGTACTTC; CDR3 protein: CASSLEAGGVYEQYF; V gene: TRBV7-2; clone size: .; D gene: TRBD1; J gene: TRBJ2-7
CDR3 DNA: TGTGCCAGCTCACCGAGGGGATCCTACGAGCAGTACTTC; CDR3 protein: CASSPRGSYEQYF; V gene: TRBV18; clone size: .; D gene: .; J gene: TRBJ2-7
CDR3 DNA: TGTGCCAGCAGTGGACTCAATTCACCCCTCCACTTT; CDR3 protein: CASSGLNSPLHF; V gene: TRBV25-1; clone size: few; D gene: .; J gene: TRBJ1-6
CDR3 DNA: TGTGCCAGCAGCCCGGGACTAGCATCCCCCGAGCAGTACTTC; CDR3 protein: CASSPGLASPEQYF; V gene: TRBV11-2; clone size: .; D gene: TRBD2; J gene: TRBJ2-7
CDR3 DNA: TGTGCCAGCAGCTTAACGACTAGCGGCCAAGAGACCCAGTACTTC; CDR3 protein: CASSLTTSGQETQYF; V gene: TRBV5-6; clone size: .; D gene: TRBD2; J gene: TRBJ2-5
CDR3 DNA: TGTGCCAGCAGCTTGGTTAGCGGGAGGGAAACCGGGGAGCTGTTTTTT; CDR3 protein: CASSLVSGRETGELFF; V gene: TRBV5-4; clone size: .; D gene: TRBD2; J gene: TRBJ2-2
CDR3 DNA: TGTGCCAGCAGTTTAAGGGACAGGGATACCGAGCAGTACTTC; CDR3 protein: CASSLRDRDTEQYF; V gene: TRBV27; clone size: .; D gene: TRBD1; J gene: TRBJ2-7
CDR3 DNA: TGCGCCAGCATAGGGGAAGGAGGGGGTGAAAAACTGTTTTTT; CDR3 protein: CASIGEGGGEKLFF; V gene: TRBV10-1; clone size: .; D gene: .; J gene: TRBJ1-4
CDR3 DNA: TGTGCTAGTGGTCGCGGACTAGCGGGAAGCTACGAGCAGTACTTC; CDR3 protein: CASGRGLAGSYEQYF; V gene: TRBV12-5; clone size: .; D gene: TRBD2; J gene: TRBJ2-7
CDR3 DNA: TGCGCCAGCAGCTCGCCAACAGGGGGCGCCGAGCAGTACTTC; CDR3 protein: CASSSPTGGAEQYF; V gene: TRBV5-1; clone size: .; D gene: TRBD1; J gene: TRBJ2-7
CDR3 DNA: TGTGCCAGCAGCCCCGAGTGGGGGCCCGAGCAGTACTTC; CDR3 protein: CASSPEWGPEQYF; V gene: TRBV11-3; clone size: few; D gene: .; J gene: TRBJ2-7
CDR3 DNA: TGCGCCAGCAGGACTAGCGGGAGGGCGTTTGAACAGTTCTTC; CDR3 protein: CASRTSGRAFEQFF; V gene: TRBV10-2; clone size: .; D gene: TRBD2; J gene: TRBJ2-1
CDR3 DNA: TGTGCCAGCAGTGGGGGGACAGGTTACTCCTACGAGCAGTACTTC; CDR3 protein: CASSGGTGYSYEQYF; V gene: TRBV6-1; clone size: .; D gene: TRBD1; J gene: TRBJ2-7
CDR3 DNA: TGCAGCGTGGGCATGGGGCAAGAGACCCAGTACTTC; CDR3 protein: CSVGMGQETQYF; V gene: TRBV29-1; clone size: .; D gene: .; J gene: TRBJ2-5
CDR3 DNA: TGCGCCAGCAGCTTGGGGGGTAGCGGGACAGGCCAAGAGACCCAGTACTTC; CDR3 protein: CASSLGGSGTGQETQYF; V gene: TRBV5-1; clone size: .; D gene: .; J gene: TRBJ2-5
CDR3 DNA: TGTGCCAGCAGTCCATCTCTATATGGAGGTGGCTACACCTTC; CDR3 protein: CASSPSLYGGGYTF; V gene: TRBV7-9; clone size: .; D gene: .; J gene: TRBJ1-2
CDR3 DNA: TGCGCCAGCATTATGACCGGGACCTACGTTACCTTT; CDR3 protein: CASIMTGTYVTF; V gene: TRBV23-1; clone size: .; D gene: .; J gene: TRBJ1-1
CDR3 DNA: TGTGCCAGCTCAGCGACAGGGGCCAACACCGGGGAGCTGTTTTTT; CDR3 protein: CASSATGANTGELFF; V gene: TRBV18; clone size: .; D gene: TRBD1; J gene: TRBJ2-2
CDR3 DNA: TGCGCCAGCAGCTTGGCGGGGACACCCTTTGGGGGGAATGAAAAACTGTTTTTT; CDR3 protein: CASSLAGTPFGGNEKLFF; V gene: TRBV5-1; clone size: .; D gene: .; J gene: TRBJ1-4
CDR3 DNA: TGTGCCGGTGGGGTGACCCAGTACTTC; CDR3 protein: CAGGVTQYF; V gene: TRBV7-9; clone size: .; D gene: .; J gene: TRBJ2-5
CDR3 DNA: TGTGCCAGCAGTAACAGGGGCGGCTCTGGGGCCAACGTCCTGACTTTC; CDR3 protein: CASSNRGGSGANVLTF; V gene: TRBV11-3; clone size: few; D gene: TRBD1; J gene: TRBJ2-6
CDR3 DNA: TGTGCCAGCAGTGTCTGGGGGGACACTGAAGCTTTCTTT; CDR3 protein: CASSVWGDTEAFF; V gene: TRBV25-1; clone size: .; D gene: .; J gene: TRBJ1-1
CDR3 DNA: TGTGCCAGCAGCTTAGGACAAGTTAACTATGGCTACACCTTC; CDR3 protein: CASSLGQVNYGYTF; V gene: TRBV7-9; clone size: .; D gene: .; J gene: TRBJ1-2
CDR3 DNA: TGTGCCAGCAGCGTTACGGGGGGTACCTATGGCTACACCTTC; CDR3 protein: CASSVTGGTYGYTF; V gene: TRBV5-5; clone size: .; D gene: .; J gene: TRBJ1-2
CDR3 DNA: TGCGCCAGCAGCCCTTCTGGGAACACTGAAGCTTTCTTT; CDR3 protein: CASSPSGNTEAFF; V gene: TRBV5-1; clone size: .; D gene: .; J gene: TRBJ1-1
CDR3 DNA: TGTGCCAGCAGCTTACCCCCGGGGACTAGCGGGGGGGCGGGGAATGAGCAGTTCTTC; CDR3 protein: CASSLPPGTSGGAGNEQFF; V gene: TRBV7-9; clone size: .; D gene: TRBD2; J gene: TRBJ2-1
CDR3 DNA: TGCGCCAGCAGCTTGAGTTCCGGGGACAATCAGCCCCAGCATTTT; CDR3 protein: CASSLSSGDNQPQHF; V gene: TRBV5-1; clone size: few; D gene: .; J gene: TRBJ1-5
CDR3 DNA: TGTGCCAGCAGTTACTCTAGGCCCAGCTCTGGAAACACCATATATTTT; CDR3 protein: CASSYSRPSSGNTIYF; V gene: TRBV6-5; clone size: .; D gene: .; J gene: TRBJ1-3
CDR3 DNA: TGTGCCAGCAGCCAAGAAAACAGGGGACACAATCAGCCCCAGCATTTT; CDR3 protein: CASSQENRGHNQPQHF; V gene: TRBV4-2; clone size: .; D gene: TRBD1; J gene: TRBJ1-5
CDR3 DNA: TGTGCCAGCAGTCTCCCCGGCGGCAGTCCCCATGAGCAGTTCTTC; CDR3 protein: CASSLPGGSPHEQFF; V gene: TRBV28; clone size: once; D gene: .; J gene: TRBJ2-1
CDR3 DNA: TGCAGCGTTGGAGGGTCGACGGAGACCCAGTACTTC; CDR3 protein: CSVGGSTETQYF; V gene: TRBV29-1; clone size: .; D gene: .; J gene: TRBJ2-5
CDR3 DNA: TGTGCCAGCTCACCTGGCCAGGGGAACACTGAAGCTTTCTTT; CDR3 protein: CASSPGQGNTEAFF; V gene: TRBV18; clone size: .; D gene: .; J gene: TRBJ1-1
CDR3 DNA: TGTGCCATCAGTAAGGACAGGGACGATGGCTACACCTTC; CDR3 protein: CAISKDRDDGYTF; V gene: TRBV10-3; clone size: .; D gene: TRBD1; J gene: TRBJ1-2
CDR3 DNA: TGTGCCAGCAGCTACTTGGGAGGGTTCGGAAACACCATATATTTT; CDR3 protein: CASSYLGGFGNTIYF; V gene: TRBV11-2; clone size: .; D gene: .; J gene: TRBJ1-3
CDR3 DNA: TGTGCCAGCACAGGGACAGCCGCTTACGGCTACACCTTC; CDR3 protein: CASTGTAAYGYTF; V gene: TRBV25-1; clone size: .; D gene: TRBD1; J gene: TRBJ1-2
CDR3 DNA: TGCGCCAGCAGTGAGTCTTCTAGCGGGGGCACAGATACGCAGTATTTT; CDR3 protein: CASSESSSGGTDTQYF; V gene: TRBV10-1; clone size: .; D gene: TRBD2; J gene: TRBJ2-3
CDR3 DNA: TGTGCCAGTAGTAGAGACAGGGCCCAGCCCCAGCATTTT; CDR3 protein: CASSRDRAQPQHF; V gene: TRBV19; clone size: .; D gene: TRBD1; J gene: TRBJ1-5
CDR3 DNA: TGCAGCGTTGATCTGAGGGTACAGGAGACCCAGTACTTC; CDR3 protein: CSVDLRVQETQYF; V gene: TRBV29-1; clone size: .; D gene: .; J gene: TRBJ2-5
CDR3 DNA: TGTGCCAGCAGTTATGAGGCAGGGGCTGGGAATGAGCAGTTCTTC; CDR3 protein: CASSYEAGAGNEQFF; V gene: TRBV6-6; clone size: .; D gene: .; J gene: TRBJ2-1
CDR3 DNA: TGTGCCACCCGACAGGGGGTGAATGAAAAACTGTTTTTT; CDR3 protein: CATRQGVNEKLFF; V gene: TRBV19; clone size: once; D gene: TRBD1; J gene: TRBJ1-4
CDR3 DNA: TGCGCCAGCAGCTCAGGGGTTGGTACGCAGTATTTT; CDR3 protein: CASSSGVGTQYF; V gene: TRBV10-1; clone size: .; D gene: .; J gene: TRBJ2-3
CDR3 DNA: TGTGCCAGCAGCTTGGGACAGGTATTCCCCTACGAGCAGTACTTC; CDR3 protein: CASSLGQVFPYEQYF; V gene: TRBV5-6; clone size: .; D gene: .; J gene: TRBJ2-7
CDR3 DNA: TGTGCCAGCAGTGAATCTTTGGGTATGGTCACTGAAGCTTTCTTT; CDR3 protein: CASSESLGMVTEAFF; V gene: TRBV25-1; clone size: .; D gene: .; J gene: TRBJ1-1
CDR3 DNA: TGTGCCAGCAGTTTCGGGGCGTCGAACACCGGGGAGCTGTTTTTT; CDR3 protein: CASSFGASNTGELFF; V gene: TRBV27; clone size: .; D gene: .; J gene: TRBJ2-2
CDR3 DNA: TGTGCCAGCAATGGACAGGGATCGGCTGAAGCTTTCTTT; CDR3 protein: CASNGQGSAEAFF; V gene: TRBV7-2; clone size: .; D gene: TRBD1; J gene: TRBJ1-1
CDR3 DNA: TGTGCCAGCAGCTTATACGGGACTCCTAGCTCCTACAATGAGCAGTTCTTC; CDR3 protein: CASSLYGTPSSYNEQFF; V gene: TRBV11-2; clone size: .; D gene: .; J gene: TRBJ2-1
CDR3 DNA: TGCGCCAGTTCCGGGCTCACAGATACGCAGTATTTT; CDR3 protein: CASSGLTDTQYF; V gene: TRBV5-1; clone size: once; D gene: .; J gene: TRBJ2-3
CDR3 DNA: TGCGCCAGCAGTGGGCAGTACGAGCAGTACTTC; CDR3 protein: CASSGQYEQYF; V gene: TRBV10-2; clone size: .; D gene: .; J gene: TRBJ2-7